Below are 16 T cell receptor beta chains sequenced from a single sample in a study of blood T cell repertoires in COVID-19. Sequencing was performed with immunoSEQ multiplex PCR; in TCRdb, only in-frame clones are kept and a portion is missing. The table has some 120,000 clones, roughly 74% seen once. The source material was peripheral blood. The source of these receptors is a man older than 75 with COVID-19, enrolled during active disease.

This clone has only a few counts. The chain uses TRBV19 and TRBJ2-7, with 10 positions matching TRBD2. With V trimmed by 4 bases and J by 4 bases, 7 bases remained unmatched. Germline CDR1 LNHDA, CDR2 SQIVND (reference sequence). This CDR3 is 15 amino acids long. The CDR3 DNA is TGTGCCAGTAGTAAGGTGTCTAGCGGGAGTTACGAGCAGTACTTC. It is translated as CASSKVSSGSYEQYF.

In DNA, the CDR3 is TGTGCCAGCAGCCCCCTGGTGGGGGCGCGTTTAGGTGAGCAGTTCTTC. The encoded protein is CASSPLVGARLGEQFF. V is TRBV28 and J is TRBJ2-1; maybe TRBD1 (6 bases). The CDR3 covers 16 residues. CDR1 is MDHEN, CDR2 SYDVKM, per germline. Trimming removed 6 bases from V and 9 bases from J, with 24 bases in between.

This clone turned up a few times. V and J are TRBV28 and TRBJ1-1; TRBD1 aligns across 9 bases. V trimming: 5 bases; J trimming: 5 bases; junction bases outside the gene matches: 9. The CDR3 length is 15 residues. Per the germline V gene, CDR1 is MDHEN and CDR2 is SYDVKM. CDR3 loop: CASSNNRGRGTEAFF. Written as DNA, the CDR3 is TGTGCCAGCAGTAACAACAGGGGGCGCGGGACTGAAGCTTTCTTT.

The chain is built from TRBV12-3 or TRBV12-4 and TRBJ1-5; D is undetermined. Trimming pared 6 bases from V and 8 bases from J, leaving 14 bases between. This CDR3 has 13 amino acids. CDR3 DNA sequence: TGTGCCAGCAGGAAAGTACTCGGGGAGCCCCAGCATTTT. It specifies CASRKVLGEPQHF.

This clone was seen only once. A junction boundary mismatches the germline segment, possibly from a read error. The chain carries TRBV7-9 and TRBJ2-1; 9 positions agree with TRBD2. Germline V gives CDR1 SEHNR, CDR2 FQNEAQ (reference sequence). The CDR3 sequence is 15 residues long. The CDR3 here is CASRLAGAGVNEQFF. The CDR3 coding sequence is TGTGCCAGCAGGTTAGCGGGAGCAGGGGTCAATGAGCAGTTCTTC.

The chain links TRBV6-5 to TRBJ2-1, with D tentatively TRBD1 (7 bases). Trimming took off 0 bases at V and 10 bases at J, with 19 bases between the two ends. The germline V gene has CDR1 MNHEY and CDR2 SVGAGI. The CDR3 runs 16 residues. The CDR3 bases are TGTGCCAGCAGTTACTCCGGCGCAGGGGGGTTAGGAGAGCAGTTCTTC. It codes for CASSYSGAGGLGEQFF.

V usage is TRBV5-1 and J usage is TRBJ2-1; 9 positions match TRBD1. This CDR3 has 17 amino acids. Germline-derived CDR1 and CDR2 are SGHRS and YFSETQ. Trimming cost V 4 bases and J 4 bases; bases outside gene matches: 12. The CDR3 coding sequence is TGCGCCAGCAGCGCAGGGACAGGGTCTAGCCGATACAATGAGCAGTTCTTC. Protein: CASSAGTGSSRYNEQFF.

The chain links TRBV14 to TRBJ2-1; 13 nucleotides agree with TRBD2. The V gene's germline CDR1 is SGHDN and CDR2 FVKESK. Trimming removed 3 bases from V and 3 bases from J; junction bases left unmatched: 5. CDR3 length equals 17 residues. CDR3 region: CASSHLTSGRGYNEQFF. Written as DNA, the CDR3 is TGTGCCAGCAGCCACCTAACTAGCGGGAGGGGCTACAATGAGCAGTTCTTC.

This clone was recorded once. The chain joins TRBV20-1 to TRBJ2-3; D gene ambiguous. The V gene lost 6 bases and the J gene lost 2 bases, with 6 bases spanning the gap. Looked up from germline, CDR1 is DFQATT and CDR2 is SNEGSKA (reference sequence). There are 11 residues in the CDR3. CDR3 sequence: CSATYTDTQYF. DNA of the CDR3: TGCAGTGCCACTTACACAGATACGCAGTATTTT.

A single count supports this clone. The rearrangement uses TRBV6-6 and TRBJ1-5; D is undetermined. Germline values: CDR1 MNHNY, CDR2 SVGAGI (reference sequence). V shed 7 bases and J shed 4 bases, with 17 bases lying between them. This CDR3 spans 15 amino acids. CDR3 DNA sequence: TGTGCCAGCACCGCGCGCCCTTCCCTTAATCAGCCCCAGCATTTT. Translation: CASTARPSLNQPQHF.

The V gene is TRBV5-4, the J gene TRBJ2-6; TRBD2 is a possible D gene (5 bases). The ends were cut back, 1 base at V and 0 bases at J, with 5 bases in the middle. Per germline, CDR1 SGHNT and CDR2 YYREEE (reference sequence). The CDR3 sequence is 15 residues long. CDR3 in amino acids: CASSLSGSGANVLTF. CDR3 bases: TGTGCCAGCAGCTTGAGCGGCTCTGGGGCCAACGTCCTGACTTTC. The whole variable domain, remainder taken from reference TRBV5-4 and TRBJ2-6, is ETGVTQSPTHLIKTRGQQVTLRCSSQSGHNTVSWYQQALGQGPQFIFQYYREEENGRGNFPPRFSGLQFPNYSSELNVNALELDDSALYLCASSLSGSGANVLTFGAGSRLTVL.

This chain joins TRBV10-3 and TRBJ2-1; D possibly corresponds to TRBD2 (6 bases). V gave up 7 bases and J gave up 0 bases, with 16 bases separating them. This CDR3 is built from 16 residues. CDR1 ENHRY and CDR2 SYGVKD come from the germline V gene. The CDR3 DNA sequence: TGTGCCATCACCGATCTAGCGCCGAGCTCCTACAATGAGCAGTTCTTC. The encoded protein is CAITDLAPSSYNEQFF.

The chain couples TRBV6-6 to TRBJ1-4; tentative D call: TRBD1 (6 bases). The CDR3 totals 14 residues. V was clipped by 6 bases and J by 6 bases, with 14 bases between them. Germline V gene sequence: CDR1 MNHNY, CDR2 SVGAGI (reference sequence). The CDR3, as DNA: TGTGCCAGCAGCAACGGGGACACTTATGAAAAACTGTTTTTT. Translated: CASSNGDTYEKLFF.

There are a few counts of this clone. This chain links TRBV28 with TRBJ2-3, with 9 bases matching TRBD2. The CDR3 has 14 amino acids. V dropped 5 bases and J dropped 5; count of bases not matched to a gene: 5. CDR1 and CDR2 (germline): MDHEN, SYDVKM. CDR3 amino acids: CASSGAGGIDTQYF. CDR3 sequence (DNA): TGTGCCAGCAGTGGGGCGGGAGGGATAGATACGCAGTATTTT.

The rearrangement uses TRBV6-5 and TRBJ1-5; no clear D. V shed 7 bases and J shed 3 bases, with 10 bases lying between them. In germline, CDR1 is MNHEY, CDR2 SVGAGI. This CDR3 has 13 residues. As DNA, the CDR3 is TGTGCCAGCACAAGGGAGAACAATCAGCCCCAGCATTTT. It codes for CASTRENNQPQHF.

The chain employs TRBV3-1 (or the pseudogene TRBV3-2) and TRBJ1-4, with D unclear. The germline CDR1 and CDR2 sequences are LGHDT and YNNKEL (reference sequence). The CDR3 extends over 17 amino acids. V was pared by 0 bases and J by 2 bases, with 13 bases between. This CDR3 reads CASSQDWSAGTNEKLFF. CDR3 bases: TGTGCCAGCAGCCAAGATTGGTCGGCGGGGACTAATGAAAAACTGTTTTTT.